This entry lists 18 T cell receptor beta chains sequenced from one sample in a study of control samples from healthy donors and cancer patients. TCRdb's copy holds only in-frame clones and misses some; the assay was immunoSEQ multiplex PCR. The table lists some 140,000 clones, approximately 86% of them singletons. Sequencing input: blood. These receptors were collected from a woman aged 25-40 years in good health.

This rearrangement joins TRBV21-1 to TRBJ1-2; TRBD1 is the table's D call and was not checked against the DNA. TRBV21-1 is an annotated pseudogene. The CDR3 runs to 14 residues. The CDR3 loop reads CASSKAGQGIGYTF. The CDR3 nucleotides are TGTGCCAGCAGCAAAGCAGGACAGGGGATTGGCTACACCTTC.

This chain connects TRBV18 to TRBJ2-5, with D perhaps assigned TRBD1 or TRBD2 (5 bases each). V was shortened by 4 bases and J by 2 bases, with 11 bases between the two germline ends. The CDR3 covers 14 residues. CDR1 KGHSH and CDR2 LQKENI come from the germline V gene. In DNA form, the CDR3 reads TGTGCCAGCTCACTTCTGGGGGATCAAGAGACCCAGTACTTC. Its translation is CASSLLGDQETQYF. Looking up the rest from reference TRBV18 and TRBJ2-5 gives the full variable domain: NAGVMQNPRHLVRRRGQEARLRCSPMKGHSHVYWYRQLPEEGLKFMVYLQKENIIDESGMPKERFSAEFPKEGPSILRIQQVVRGDSAAYFCASSLLGDQETQYFGPGTRLLVL.

This clone was seen a single time. The J gene is TRBJ1-2, the V gene TRBV27; 8 positions match TRBD1. The V gene's germline CDR1 is MNHEY and CDR2 SMNVEV (reference sequence). V was pared by 3 bases and J by 6 bases, with 9 bases of the junction left unmatched. The CDR3 loop spans 15 amino acids. CDR3 DNA sequence: TGTGCCAGCAGTTTTCAGGGGGCCGGGGTAAATGGCTACACCTTC. This encodes CASSFQGAGVNGYTF.

The CDR3 nucleotides read TGCAGCGCGCGGGGGGGAACGAACACCGGGGAGCTGTTTTTT. Translated: CSARGGTNTGELFF. The rearrangement links TRBV29-1 to TRBJ2-2; 9 bases agree with TRBD2. The CDR3 extends over 14 amino acids. Germline lookup yields CDR1 SQVTM and CDR2 ANQGSEA. Trimming took 7 bases from V and 0 from J; bases not matched to a gene: 3.

The chain recombines TRBV13 with TRBJ2-7, with D possibly being TRBD2 (5 bases). Trimming shortened V by 0 bases and J by 5 bases, and 14 bases separated the two germline ends. The germline V gene has CDR1 PRHDT and CDR2 FYEKMQ (reference sequence). The CDR3 runs 15 residues. The CDR3 protein is CASSLGLPGSHEQYF. The CDR3 DNA reads TGTGCCAGCAGCTTAGGCCTCCCGGGATCCCACGAGCAGTACTTC.

V and J are TRBV5-4 and TRBJ2-2; maybe TRBD2 (6 bases). V was clipped by 4 bases and J by 8 bases, with 15 bases between them. The CDR3 spans 14 residues. Germline V gene data show CDR1 as SGHNT and CDR2 as YYREEE (reference sequence). The CDR3 DNA sequence: TGTGCCAGCAGCCCAGCGGGCAGGGTTGGGGAGCTGTTTTTT. Its translation is CASSPAGRVGELFF. The full variable domain, rest sourced from reference TRBV5-4 and TRBJ2-2, is ETGVTQSPTHLIKTRGQQVTLRCSSQSGHNTVSWYQQALGQGPQFIFQYYREEENGRGNFPPRFSGLQFPNYSSELNVNALELDDSALYLCASSPAGRVGELFFGEGSRLTVL.

This chain joins TRBV5-4 and TRBJ1-1, with 7 bases aligning to TRBD1. Looked up from germline, CDR1 is SGHNT and CDR2 is YYREEE (reference sequence). Trimming removed 3 bases from V and 3 bases from J; junction bases left unmatched: 2. The CDR3 has 13 residues. CDR3 sequence: CASSWDRHTEAFF. The CDR3 nucleotides read TGTGCCAGCAGCTGGGACAGACACACTGAAGCTTTCTTT.

This chain links TRBV6-6 with TRBJ1-2, with a weak D call TRBD1 (5 bases). CDR3 length: 14 residues. Trimming stripped 8 bases from V and 4 bases from J, with 17 bases between. Germline V gene lookup returns CDR1 MNHNY and CDR2 SVGAGI (reference sequence). In DNA, the CDR3 is TGTGCCAGCGGAGGGCAGGGATCAGCCTATGGCTACACCTTC. Encoded protein: CASGGQGSAYGYTF.

The chain carries TRBV9 and TRBJ2-5; D may be TRBD2 (6 bases). The ends were cut back, 4 bases at V and 4 bases at J, with 14 bases in the middle. The CDR3 has 14 residues. CDR1 is SGDLS, CDR2 YYNGEE, per germline. CDR3 loop: CASSTRTGVETQYF. CDR3 coding DNA: TGTGCCAGCAGCACCCGGACGGGGGTAGAGACCCAGTACTTC.

The gene calls are TRBV30 and TRBJ1-3; D ambiguous. Trimming stripped 0 bases from V and 1 base from J, with 10 bases between. The CDR3 contains 15 residues. Germline values: CDR1 GTSNPN, CDR2 SVGIG (reference sequence). Here the CDR3 DNA reads TGTGCCTGGAGTGTAGGCACTACTTCTGGAAACACCATATATTTT. This encodes CAWSVGTTSGNTIYF.

This clone was seen a single time. The chain carries TRBV6-6 and TRBJ2-3; D gene unclear. This CDR3 has 12 amino acids. Germline-derived CDR1 and CDR2 are MNHNY and SVGAGI (reference sequence). The V and J ends lost 0 bases and 14 bases respectively, with 12 bases between them. The CDR3 reads CASSYSSRPGYF. In DNA form, the CDR3 reads TGTGCCAGCAGTTACTCTTCCCGGCCGGGGTATTTT.

The rearrangement joins TRBV11-1 to TRBJ1-4; D ambiguous. The CDR3 sequence is 11 residues long. V lost 1 base to trimming and J lost 8 bases, with 2 bases between them. Germline CDR1 and CDR2: SGHAT and FQDESV (reference sequence). The CDR3 sequence is CASSLEEKLFF. CDR3 sequence (DNA): TGTGCCAGCAGCTTAGAAGAAAAACTGTTTTTT.

The J gene is TRBJ1-1, the V gene TRBV25-1, with D perhaps TRBD1 (5 bases). V shed 3 bases and J shed 4 bases, with 15 bases lying between them. From germline, CDR1 is MGHDK and CDR2 SYGVNS. CDR3 length: 15 residues. CDR3 nucleotides: TGTGCCAGCAGTGACCGGGGGGGGAGTACCACTGAAGCTTTCTTT. Translating it yields CASSDRGGSTTEAFF. Supplemented by reference TRBV25-1 and TRBJ1-1, the full variable domain reads EADIYQTPRYLVIGTGKKITLECSQTMGHDKMYWYQQDPGMELHLIHYSYGVNSTEKGDLSSESTVSRIRTEHFPLTLESARPSHTSQYLCASSDRGGSTTEAFFGQGTRLTVV.

Concerning this clone: Other DNA sequences in this specimen translate into the identical CDR3. CDR3 coding DNA: TGCGCCAGCAGCTTGGACAGGGGCAATTCACCCCTCCACTTT. Its protein product is CASSLDRGNSPLHF. This chain links TRBV5-1 with TRBJ1-6; 7 bases agree with TRBD1. The CDR3 sequence is 14 residues long. Germline loops: CDR1 SGHRS, CDR2 YFSETQ. V lost 0 bases to trimming and J lost 7 bases; unmatched junction nucleotides: 1. Complete variable domain (other parts from reference TRBV5-1 and TRBJ1-6): KAGVTQTPRYLIKTRGQQVTLSCSPISGHRSVSWYQQTPGQGLQFLFEYFSETQRNKGNFPGRFSGRQFSNSRSEMNVSTLELGDSALYLCASSLDRGNSPLHFGNGTRLTVT.

This clone was counted a single time. Here the CDR3 DNA reads TGTGCCTGGAGTGTTGGGACAGCTAATTCACCCCTCCACTTT. The encoded protein is CAWSVGTANSPLHF. The J gene is TRBJ1-6, the V gene TRBV30; 7 bases are a match to TRBD1. CDR3 length: 14 amino acids. The V and J ends lost 0 bases and 6 bases, in that order; junction bases with no gene match: 2. Germline CDR1 reads GTSNPN; CDR2 reads SVGIG (reference sequence).

V usage is TRBV4-1 and J usage is TRBJ1-1; weak D call: TRBD1 (5 bases). Trimming removed 3 bases at V and 1 base at J, with 18 bases between. Per germline, CDR1 MGHRA and CDR2 YSYEKL. The CDR3 spans 17 residues. CDR3 sequence reads: CASSQALRWGENTEAFF. CDR3 nucleotide sequence: TGCGCCAGCAGCCAGGCGTTGAGATGGGGGGAGAACACTGAAGCTTTCTTT.

J is TRBJ2-1 and V is TRBV11-2; 11 bases are a match to TRBD2. The ends lost 3 bases at V and 2 bases at J; junction bases unmatched: 3. From germline, CDR1 is SGHAT and CDR2 FQNNGV. The CDR3 extends over 16 amino acids. CDR3: CASSFDSGRAYNEQFF. The CDR3 nucleotides read TGTGCCAGCAGCTTTGATAGCGGGAGGGCCTACAATGAGCAGTTCTTC.

The gene calls are TRBV3-1 (or the pseudogene TRBV3-2) and TRBJ2-7; 10 bases map to TRBD2. This CDR3 region has 16 residues. Germline CDR1 reads LGHDT; CDR2 reads YNNKEL (reference sequence). Trimming at V came to 0 bases and at J to 3 bases, leaving 5 bases not matched to a gene. CDR3 nucleotide sequence: TGTGCCAGCAGCCAAGATCCCAGACTAGCGGGCTACGAGCAGTACTTC. This gives the protein CASSQDPRLAGYEQYF.